This TCR beta chain appears in the sequencing data of a study of T-cell reconstitution after alpha-beta-depleted transplantation in children. Study-level findings and limits: Counts and diversity of T cells one year after transplant came mostly from newly produced T cells.

With V trimmed by 5 bases and J by 5 bases, 8 bases remained unmatched. This CDR3 comprises 14 residues. The germline V gene has CDR1 SGHTA and CDR2 FQGNSA. In this sample, this clonotype turned up many times. Antigen: not known. Unique molecular identifiers were built into the TCRbeta library. TCRdb re-called the PCR reads with MiXCR, one entry per CDR3 protein. This sample has 280,000 or so distinct CDR3 sequences, with 11% found just once. The V gene is TRBV7-2, the J gene TRBJ2-5, with 7 bases identical to TRBD2. The origin of this receptor is a male patient aged 2 to 10 who had a stem cell transplant for chronic granulomatous disease, so the T cells may come from the graft donor. The sample here was peripheral blood, taken 180 days after TCRalphabeta/CD19-depleted stem cell transplant. The CDR3 DNA reads TGTGCCAGCAGCCCGGCTGGGGGAGGGGAGACCCAGTACTTC. Residues: CASSPAGGGETQYF.